Given below is one T cell receptor beta chain in context. Its specificity is unknown. Peripheral blood came from all dose cohorts at three timepoints. This entry is derived from a study of OX40 agonist ivuxolimab in advanced cancers. At the level of the study: At 82.7% male, the cohort had a mean age of 60 years, ranging from about 23 to 79. Broader study findings: A proportion of nonresponders additionally exhibited low normalized T-cell clonal expansion.

The table came from immunoSEQ multiplex PCR; TCRdb's copy has only in-frame clones and leaves some out. The top ten clones hold over 2% of a sample with some 75,000 clones, around 87% of them seen once. The germline V gene encodes CDR1 LNHDA and CDR2 SQIVND (reference sequence). The CDR3 length is 14 residues. Deletions cut 7 bases from V and 8 bases from J, with 15 bases between. V usage is TRBV19 and J usage is TRBJ1-6, with a possible D match to TRBD1 (5 bases). This sample comprised CD4+ or CD8+ T cells sorted from blood, obtained in a trial of the OX40 agonist ivuxolimab. This sequence originates from an adult with an advanced solid tumor such as melanoma, head and neck, liver or kidney cancer. CDR3 nucleotides: TGTGCCAGTACCCAAAGGGGCCTCGATTCACCCCTCCACTTT. Translating it yields CASTQRGLDSPLHF.